This TCR beta chain was sequenced for a study of control samples from healthy donors and cancer patients. The assay was immunoSEQ multiplex PCR, and TCRdb's table has in-frame clones only and misses some. The table lists under 150,000 clones, more than 85% of them singletons. CDR1 MNHEY and CDR2 SVGAGI come from the germline V gene. The junction had 7 bases not matched to a gene; V was cut back by 7 bases and J by 7 bases. This CDR3 is 14 amino acids long. The receptor's source is a woman aged 25-40 years in good health. V usage is TRBV6-5 and J usage is TRBJ1-4; 9 bases agree with TRBD1. Source material: blood. The CDR3 sequence is CASIEDRGREKLFF. The CDR3 bases are TGTGCCAGCATCGAGGACAGGGGCCGTGAAAAACTGTTTTTT.